A selection of T cell receptor beta chains follows, all from one sample in a study of radiation and T cells in renal cell carcinoma. The method was immunoSEQ multiplex PCR; TCRdb's version includes in-frame clones alone and lacks a portion of them. This table has more than 75,000 clones, about 79% appearing once. The source material was blood, sampled from a patient whose treatment included radiotherapy and nephrectomy. These TCRs come from a man in his fifties or sixties with renal cell carcinoma. Each CDR3 is given with its conserved first and last residue. D genes are given only for firm matches. Clone size is given for some rows only: seen once, a few or many times, or a class if the clone is expanded.

cdr3_aa	cdr3_nt	d_call	j_call	clone_size	v_call
CASSLLGEQYF	TGTGCCAGCAGCTTATTGGGCGAGCAGTACTTC	.	TRBJ2-7	.	TRBV11-2
CASSLWPNQPQHF	TGTGCCAGCAGCTTATGGCCCAATCAGCCCCAGCATTTT	.	TRBJ1-5	.	TRBV7-2
CASSPLPSGNNEQFF	TGTGCCAGCTCACCACTTCCTAGCGGAAACAATGAGCAGTTCTTC	TRBD2	TRBJ2-1	.	TRBV18
CASRFPGSYEQYF	TGTGCCAGCAGGTTCCCAGGGTCCTACGAGCAGTACTTC	.	TRBJ2-7	.	TRBV6-6
CSASISEQYF	TGCAGTGCTAGTATTTCCGAGCAGTACTTC	.	TRBJ2-7	.	TRBV20-1
CASGLGTGVTDTQYF	TGTGCTAGTGGTTTAGGGACAGGGGTCACAGATACGCAGTATTTT	TRBD1	TRBJ2-3	.	TRBV12-5
CAISESVVKGCEAFF	TGTGCCATCAGTGAGTCGGTAGTGAAGGGCTGTGAAGCTTTCTTT	.	TRBJ1-1	.	TRBV10-3
CASSITRTGELFF	TGTGCCAGTAGTATTACGAGAACCGGGGAGCTGTTTTTT	.	TRBJ2-2	.	TRBV19
CASSPGGEAYGYTF	TGTGCCAGCAGCCCGGGCGGGGAGGCCTATGGCTACACCTTC	.	TRBJ1-2	.	TRBV7-9
CASSRGTSGRFGETQYF	TGTGCCAGCAGCCGAGGGACTAGCGGGAGATTCGGAGAGACCCAGTACTTC	TRBD2	TRBJ2-5	.	TRBV7-6
CASSLVGRGEKLFF	TGCGCCAGCAGCTTGGTCGGGAGGGGTGAAAAACTGTTTTTT	.	TRBJ1-4	.	TRBV5-1
CASKPTGAPNEQFF	TGTGCCAGTAAACCGACAGGGGCCCCCAATGAGCAGTTCTTC	TRBD1	TRBJ2-1	.	TRBV19
CSVATTGLSEKLFF	TGCAGCGTCGCTACGACAGGTCTTAGTGAAAAACTGTTTTTT	.	TRBJ1-4	once	TRBV29-1
CASSVDRGDSQYF	TGTGCCAGCAGCGTGGACAGGGGGGACAGTCAGTACTTC	TRBD1	TRBJ2-4	.	TRBV6-1
CASSDRSLGPGANVLTF	TGTGCCAGCAGTGACCGATCCTTGGGACCAGGGGCCAACGTCCTGACTTTC	.	TRBJ2-6	.	TRBV6-1
CASTLPGLAGGRFPDTQYF	TGTGCCAGCACCCTTCCGGGACTAGCGGGAGGCCGGTTCCCAGATACGCAGTATTTT	TRBD2	TRBJ2-3	.	TRBV5-6
CATRDHTYNEQFF	TGTGCCACCCGGGACCACACCTACAATGAGCAGTTCTTC	.	TRBJ2-1	.	TRBV15
CASSPFGGQRFSGANVLTF	TGTGCCAGCAGCCCTTTTGGGGGACAGAGGTTCTCTGGGGCCAACGTCCTGACTTTC	TRBD1	TRBJ2-6	.	TRBV4-2
CASSSLGTSGMETQYF	TGTGCCAGCAGTTCCCTTGGGACTAGCGGGATGGAGACCCAGTACTTC	TRBD2	TRBJ2-5	.	TRBV27
CASSLAETGTQYF	TGTGCCAGCAGCTTAGCGGAGACCGGGACCCAGTACTTC	.	TRBJ2-5	.	TRBV7-2
CASSLGAGYGTDTQYF	TGCGCCAGCAGCTTGGGGGCAGGGTACGGCACAGATACGCAGTATTTT	.	TRBJ2-3	once	TRBV5-1
CASSLRQGLNTEAFF	TGTGCCAGTAGCCTTCGACAGGGACTGAACACTGAAGCTTTCTTT	TRBD1	TRBJ1-1	few	TRBV19
CASMVRSGGSQVAQYF	TGTGCCAGCATGGTTAGGAGCGGGGGATCTCAGGTGGCCCAGTACTTC	TRBD2	TRBJ2-5	.	TRBV2
CASSFGSYGYTF	TGTGCCAGCAGTTTTGGTAGTTATGGCTACACCTTC	.	TRBJ1-2	.	TRBV28
CASSRGDTTNEKLFF	TGTGCCAGCAGCCGAGGGGATACAACTAATGAAAAACTGTTTTTT	.	TRBJ1-4	.	TRBV7-2
CASSHRSGSPSNEQFF	TGTGCCAGCAGCCACAGGAGCGGGAGTCCCTCCAATGAGCAGTTCTTC	TRBD2	TRBJ2-1	.	TRBV7-9
CASSSVSGLAGLNEQFF	TGTGCCAGCAGCTCCGTTAGCGGACTAGCGGGCCTCAATGAGCAGTTCTTC	TRBD2	TRBJ2-1	few	TRBV7-9
CASSEGLAGINEQFF	TGTGCCAGCAGTGAAGGACTAGCGGGAATCAATGAGCAGTTCTTC	TRBD2	TRBJ2-1	.	TRBV6-1
CASSLGVAGGHNEQFF	TGCGCCAGCAGCTTAGGTGTAGCGGGAGGTCACAATGAGCAGTTCTTC	TRBD2	TRBJ2-1	.	TRBV5-1
CASSQLGGSGYGYTF	TGTGCCAGCAGTCAACTGGGCGGGAGTGGCTATGGCTACACCTTC	.	TRBJ1-2	.	TRBV2
CASRSQGNYGYTF	TGTGCCAGCAGATCTCAGGGGAACTATGGCTACACCTTC	.	TRBJ1-2	.	TRBV5-4
CASSQRREIDYGYTF	TGCGCCAGCAGCCAAAGGAGGGAGATTGATTATGGCTACACCTTC	.	TRBJ1-2	.	TRBV4-3
CASSSQGGRDDYGYTF	TGTGCCAGCAGCTCCCAAGGAGGCAGGGATGACTATGGCTACACCTTC	.	TRBJ1-2	.	TRBV7-2
CASSQGLRETQYF	TGCGCCAGCAGCCAAGGATTGCGAGAGACCCAGTACTTC	.	TRBJ2-5	.	TRBV4-3
CASSDSSRGNTEAFF	TGTGCCAGCAGTGACTCGTCCAGGGGGAACACTGAAGCTTTCTTT	.	TRBJ1-1	.	TRBV6-4
CAWSVPSYYGYTF	TGTGCCTGGAGTGTACCCAGCTATTATGGCTACACCTTC	.	TRBJ1-2	.	TRBV30
CASSQVSLGEKLFF	TGCGCCAGCAGCCAAGTTTCTCTGGGTGAAAAACTGTTTTTT	.	TRBJ1-4	.	TRBV4-1
CASSPAQAGERNEQFF	TGTGCCAGCAGCCCCGCCCAAGCGGGAGAAAGAAATGAGCAGTTCTTC	TRBD2	TRBJ2-1	.	TRBV2
CASSGEYTEAFF	TGTGCCAGCAGCGGGGAGTACACTGAAGCTTTCTTT	.	TRBJ1-1	.	TRBV9
CAWSVQLGEATEAFF	TGTGCCTGGAGTGTACAATTAGGGGAGGCCACTGAAGCTTTCTTT	.	TRBJ1-1	few	TRBV30
CATRLAVGTNNEQFF	TGTGCCACCCGATTAGCGGTCGGTACTAACAATGAGCAGTTCTTC	.	TRBJ2-1	.	TRBV15
CARDRAPDEQFF	TGTGCCAGGGACAGGGCCCCGGATGAGCAGTTCTTC	TRBD1	TRBJ2-1	.	TRBV2
CASSPASGTENTEAFF	TGTGCCAGTAGTCCGGCCTCCGGGACAGAGAACACTGAAGCTTTCTTT	TRBD1	TRBJ1-1	.	TRBV19
CASSLRQHSYEQYF	TGTGCCAGCAGCTTACGGCAGCACTCCTACGAGCAGTACTTC	.	TRBJ2-7	.	TRBV11-2
CASSPVTGVRNEQFF	TGTGCCAGCTCACCAGTAACAGGGGTGCGCAATGAGCAGTTCTTC	TRBD1	TRBJ2-1	.	TRBV18
CASHSGANVLTF	TGTGCCAGCCACTCTGGGGCCAACGTCCTGACTTTC	.	TRBJ2-6	once	TRBV2